This T cell receptor (beta chain) was sequenced during a study of cytomegalovirus exposure and HLA in healthy donors. The germline CDR1 and CDR2 sequences are MNHNS and SASEGT. The CDR3 spans 15 residues. The trim removed 1 base at V and 4 bases at J, leaving 4 bases unmatched. Primers included in the PCR were 60 Vbeta and 13 Jbeta primers. The repertoire was sequenced with immunoSEQ multiplex PCR; TCRdb's copy has only in-frame clones and lacks some. The repertoire holds some 150,000 clones, around 80% seen once, with approximately 2% in the top ten. This chain connects TRBV6-1 to TRBJ1-2; 9 bases fit TRBD1. Sequencing input: PBMCs. This clonotype was sampled from a young woman in good health and CMV-seropositive. For the CDR3, the DNA is TGTGCCAGCAGTGAAGGGACAGGGGACCTCTATGGCTACACCTTC. Translating it yields CASSEGTGDLYGYTF.